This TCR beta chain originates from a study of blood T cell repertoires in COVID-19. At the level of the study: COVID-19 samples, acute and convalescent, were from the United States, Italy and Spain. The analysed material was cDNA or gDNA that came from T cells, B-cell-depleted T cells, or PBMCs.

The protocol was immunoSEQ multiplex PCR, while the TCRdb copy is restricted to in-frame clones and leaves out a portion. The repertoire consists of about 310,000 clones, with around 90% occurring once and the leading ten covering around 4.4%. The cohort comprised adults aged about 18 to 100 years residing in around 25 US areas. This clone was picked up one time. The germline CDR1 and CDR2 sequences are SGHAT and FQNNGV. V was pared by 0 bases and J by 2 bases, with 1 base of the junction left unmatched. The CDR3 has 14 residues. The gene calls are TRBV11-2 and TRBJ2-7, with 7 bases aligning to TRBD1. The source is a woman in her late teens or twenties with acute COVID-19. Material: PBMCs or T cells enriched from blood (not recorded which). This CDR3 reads CASSLETGTYEQYF. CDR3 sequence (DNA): TGTGCCAGCAGCTTAGAGACAGGGACCTACGAGCAGTACTTC.